The present T cell receptor (beta chain) was sequenced within a study of T cell responses to AZD1222 COVID-19 vaccine. This CDR3 is 14 amino acids long. The germline V and J ends were trimmed by 3 bases and 1 base, with 7 bases remaining between them. Germline V lookup: CDR1 LNHDA, CDR2 SQIVND (reference sequence). Study-level points and caveats: The donors showed a predominance of white British ancestry and of females, with possible underestimation of clonal diversity. Compared with day 0, the breadth and depth of the Spike-specific TCR repertoire rose significantly after two doses of AZD1222. Unmutated regions of variants are reportedly targeted by nearly half of spike-specific TCRs. CD4 TCRs associated with vaccination spanned spike, dominating at 160-218 and 743-854.

Comment on this clone: Its matching antigen is unknown.

Measured with immunoSEQ multiplex PCR; TCRdb has only the in-frame clones, and not every one. Found here are 120,000 or so clones, 85% to 95% of them singletons; the top ten hold 5%. J is TRBJ1-5 and V is TRBV19, with no clear D. This specimen was peripheral blood, taken 28 days after the second AZD1222 dose. This clonotype was sampled from an adult who received the AZD1222 COVID-19 vaccine. CDR3 residues: CASSMDGSNQPQHF. The CDR3 bases are TGTGCCAGTAGTATGGACGGGAGCAATCAGCCCCAGCATTTT.